Listed below are T cell receptor beta chains from one sample, sequenced in a study of shared clonotypes between healthy human individuals. Produced via immunoSEQ multiplex PCR; TCRdb's table is partial and in-frame only. The sample yields under 600,000 clones, 60% to 80% seen once. Sequenced material: PBMCs. The receptors stem from a woman in her 40s in good health. Some clones in this sample may be carry-over from other donors' samples. Each CDR3 is given with its conserved first and last residue. The D gene is left open where the match is weak. A clone size is listed for some rows: how often the clone was seen (once, few, many), or a class if it is expanded.

j_call d_call v_call cdr3_length clone_size cdr3_aa cdr3_nt
TRBJ2-3 . TRBV2 14 . CASSVGPNTDTQYF TGTGCCAGCAGTGTCGGTCCTAACACAGATACGCAGTATTTT
TRBJ2-1 . TRBV5-1 12 . CASSLAGDEQFF TGCGCCAGCAGCTTGGCCGGCGATGAGCAGTTCTTC
TRBJ2-7 TRBD2 TRBV7-9 15 . CASSLLPAGEDEQYF TGTGCCAGCAGCTTACTCCCAGCGGGGGAAGACGAGCAGTACTTC
TRBJ2-7 TRBD2 TRBV5-1 14 . CASSLGGGPYEQYF TGCGCCAGCAGCTTGGGGGGAGGGCCCTACGAGCAGTACTTC
TRBJ2-1 TRBD2 TRBV14 16 . CASSPRLAGTYNEQFF TGTGCCAGCAGCCCCCGACTAGCGGGCACATACAATGAGCAGTTCTTC
TRBJ2-4 . TRBV6-1 14 few CASAPGRDRNIQYF TGTGCCAGCGCTCCCGGGCGGGACAGAAACATTCAGTACTTC
TRBJ2-7 TRBD1 TRBV4-2 15 . CASSQALGQGYEQYF TGTGCCAGCAGCCAAGCCCTGGGACAGGGCTACGAGCAGTACTTC
TRBJ1-3 . TRBV6-5 15 . CASFRAGDAGNTIYF TGTGCCAGCTTCCGGGCAGGGGATGCTGGAAACACCATATATTTT
TRBJ2-3 . TRBV6-6 14 . CASSYSESPDTQYF TGTGCCAGCAGTTACTCCGAAAGCCCGGATACGCAGTATTTT
TRBJ2-7 . TRBV11-2 12 . CASSWGGPEQYF TGTGCCAGCAGCTGGGGCGGCCCCGAGCAGTACTTC
TRBJ2-1 TRBD1 TRBV18 18 . CASSPPRFETGVYNEQFF TGTGCCAGCTCACCACCGCGCTTTGAGACAGGGGTGTACAATGAGCAGTTCTTC
TRBJ2-3 TRBD2 TRBV19 14 few CASGPGTRTDTQYF TGTGCCAGTGGCCCCGGGACTAGAACAGATACGCAGTATTTT
TRBJ2-7 . TRBV14 13 . CASSSPGTFEQYF TGTGCCAGCAGCAGTCCCGGGACATTCGAGCAGTACTTC
TRBJ2-1 . TRBV18 15 few CASSPMEISYNEQFF TGTGCCAGCTCACCAATGGAGATCTCCTACAATGAGCAGTTCTTC
TRBJ2-3 . TRBV10-2 15 . CASLPRELGTDTQYF TGCGCCAGTCTCCCCCGGGAGCTCGGGACAGATACGCAGTATTTT
TRBJ2-5 . TRBV7-9 14 . CASTPSGGEETQYF TGTGCCAGCACCCCCTCGGGCGGGGAAGAGACCCAGTACTTC
TRBJ2-7 TRBD1 TRBV16 15 . CASSQSSRGQNEQYF TGTGCCAGCAGCCAATCGAGTAGGGGGCAAAACGAGCAGTACTTC
TRBJ2-7 . TRBV28 13 . CASSGTATYEQYF TGTGCCAGCAGTGGGACGGCAACCTACGAGCAGTACTTC